This T cell receptor (beta chain) comes out of a study of identifying expanded T cells in peripheral blood. Trimming took off 0 bases at V and 4 bases at J, with 10 bases between the two ends. The germline CDR1 and CDR2 sequences are SGHAT and FQNNGV. CDR3 size: 15 residues. Some clones are missing from TCRdb's copy, which holds only in-frame ones; the method was immunoSEQ multiplex PCR. The sample has 100,000 to 150,000 clones; approximately 80% are singletons. Sequencing was carried out using blood. The TCR sequence derives from a person aged 18-70 years in good health. The chain recombines TRBV11-2 with TRBJ1-3, with D uncertain. The CDR3 here is CASSLEVLTGNTIYF. In DNA form, the CDR3 reads TGTGCCAGCAGCTTAGAAGTGCTCACGGGAAACACCATATATTTT.